These T cell receptor beta chains were read from a single sample in a study of human T cells and chemical hapten exposure. Via MiXCR, TCRdb re-called the RACE reads, giving one row per CDR3 protein. The sample has approximately 33,000 distinct CDR3 sequences, about 7.2% seen once. The sequencing sample was made of whole blood. These receptors were obtained from a human donor in good health. Some clones in this sample may be carry-over from other donors' samples. CDR3s include the opening cysteine and the closing phenylalanine or tryptophan. A D gene is named only where the DNA matches it firmly. For some rows the clone size is stated as once, few or many, or as a class when expanded; others skip it.

d_gene: TRBD1
v_gene: TRBV6-1
j_gene: TRBJ1-2
abundance: .
CDR3nt: TGTGCCAGCAGTTCATGGACAGGGAATGGCTACACCTTC
CDR3aa: CASSSWTGNGYTF

d_gene: TRBD2
v_gene: TRBV5-1
j_gene: TRBJ2-7
abundance: few
CDR3nt: TGCGCCAGCAGCTTGGACTTCGGGGGGTACCGCCGCGGGGAGCAGTACTTC
CDR3aa: CASSLDFGGYRRGEQYF

d_gene: TRBD1
v_gene: TRBV5-5
j_gene: TRBJ1-1
abundance: few
CDR3nt: TGTGCCAGCAGCTCGTCGACAGGGATGAACACTGAAGCTTTCTTT
CDR3aa: CASSSSTGMNTEAFF

d_gene: .
v_gene: TRBV20-1
j_gene: TRBJ2-1
abundance: many
CDR3nt: TGCTGCTGGAGACTGGGGGGCAGCTCCTACAATGAGCAGTTCTTC
CDR3aa: CCWRLGGSSYNEQFF

d_gene: .
v_gene: TRBV30
j_gene: TRBJ1-1
abundance: few
CDR3nt: TGTGCCTGGAATTTTAGGAACACTGAAGCTTTCTTT
CDR3aa: CAWNFRNTEAFF

d_gene: .
v_gene: TRBV20-1
j_gene: TRBJ1-1
abundance: many
CDR3nt: TGCAGTGCTAGAGGGACGGGCGACACTGAAGCTTTCTTT
CDR3aa: CSARGTGDTEAFF

d_gene: .
v_gene: TRBV7-8
j_gene: TRBJ2-2
abundance: .
CDR3nt: TGTGCCAGCAGCTTAGGGGTTTTATCCGGGGAGCTGTTTTTT
CDR3aa: CASSLGVLSGELFF

d_gene: TRBD2
v_gene: TRBV20-1
j_gene: TRBJ2-7
abundance: .
CDR3nt: TGCAGTGCCTTGACCGGGACTAGCGGATACGAGCAGTACTTC
CDR3aa: CSALTGTSGYEQYF

d_gene: .
v_gene: TRBV7-2
j_gene: TRBJ1-2
abundance: .
CDR3nt: TGTGTCAGCAGTCGTGGGGGGCGCAACTATGGCTACACCTTC
CDR3aa: CVSSRGGRNYGYTF

d_gene: TRBD1
v_gene: TRBV2
j_gene: TRBJ1-2
abundance: .
CDR3nt: TGTGCCAGCACCCCGGACAGGGGGAATGGCTACACCTTC
CDR3aa: CASTPDRGNGYTF